This T cell receptor (beta chain) was sequenced in a study of breast tumors, draining lymph nodes, adjacent tissues. TCRdb itself ran the multiplex PCR reads through MiXCR, one entry per CDR3 protein. The sample records approximately 13,000 distinct CDR3 sequences, around 54% being singletons. The V and J ends lost 6 bases and 4 bases, in that order; junction bases with no gene match: 8. The CDR3 totals 15 residues. This clonotype was obtained from a female donor with breast cancer. Some clones in this sample may be carry-over from other donors' samples. This chain links TRBV12-3 or TRBV12-4 with TRBJ2-2; 7 bases are a match to TRBD1. The sample was tumor-adjacent breast tissue. In nucleotides, the CDR3 is TGTGCCAGCAGATATGGACAGGCGTTCACCGGGGAGCTGTTTTTT. Residues: CASRYGQAFTGELFF.